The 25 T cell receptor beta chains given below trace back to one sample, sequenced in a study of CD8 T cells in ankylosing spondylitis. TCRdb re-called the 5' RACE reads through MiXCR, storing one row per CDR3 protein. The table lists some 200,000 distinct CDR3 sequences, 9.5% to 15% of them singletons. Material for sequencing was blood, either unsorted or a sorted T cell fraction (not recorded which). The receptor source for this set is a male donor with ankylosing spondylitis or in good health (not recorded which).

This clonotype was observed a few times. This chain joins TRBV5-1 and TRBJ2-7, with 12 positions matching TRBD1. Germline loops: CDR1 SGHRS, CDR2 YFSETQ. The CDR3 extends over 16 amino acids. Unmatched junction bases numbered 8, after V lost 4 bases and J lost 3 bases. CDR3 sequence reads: CASSITGTGGGYEQYF. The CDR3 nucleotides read TGCGCCAGCAGCATCACCGGGACAGGGGGCGGCTACGAGCAGTACTTC.

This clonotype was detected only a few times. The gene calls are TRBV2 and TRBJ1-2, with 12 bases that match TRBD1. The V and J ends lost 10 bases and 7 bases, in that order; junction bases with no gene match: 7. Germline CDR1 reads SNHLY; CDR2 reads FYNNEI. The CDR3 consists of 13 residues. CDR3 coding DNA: TGTGCCACCGAGGGACAGGGGGCCGGTGGCTACACCTTC. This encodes CATEGQGAGGYTF.

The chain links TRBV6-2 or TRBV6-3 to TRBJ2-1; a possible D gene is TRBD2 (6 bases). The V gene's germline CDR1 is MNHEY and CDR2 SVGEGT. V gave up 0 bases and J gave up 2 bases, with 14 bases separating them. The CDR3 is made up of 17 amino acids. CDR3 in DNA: TGTGCCAGCAGTTACTCCACCCGGGACTTTACCTACAATGAGCAGTTCTTC. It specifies CASSYSTRDFTYNEQFF.

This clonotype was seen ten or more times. This chain's CDR3 is CASSPRPLQGMRITGELFF. CDR3 nucleotides: TGCGCCAGCAGCCCGCGGCCTCTACAGGGAATGCGGATTACCGGGGAGCTGTTTTTT. The chain employs TRBV5-1 and TRBJ2-2; maybe TRBD1 (6 bases). Germline lookup yields CDR1 SGHRS and CDR2 YFSETQ. The CDR3 runs to 19 residues. V shed 4 bases and J shed 5 bases, with 27 bases lying between them.

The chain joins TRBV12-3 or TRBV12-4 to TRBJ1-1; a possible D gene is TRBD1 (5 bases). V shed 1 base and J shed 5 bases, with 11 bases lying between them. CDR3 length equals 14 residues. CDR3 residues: CASSLGGWVTEAFF. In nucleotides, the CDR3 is TGTGCCAGCAGTTTAGGGGGGTGGGTAACTGAAGCTTTCTTT.

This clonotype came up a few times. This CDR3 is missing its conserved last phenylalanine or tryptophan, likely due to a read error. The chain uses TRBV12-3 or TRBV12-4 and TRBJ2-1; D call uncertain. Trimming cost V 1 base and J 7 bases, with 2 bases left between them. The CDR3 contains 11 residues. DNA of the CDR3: TGTGCCAGCAGTTTAGTGAATGAGCAGTTCTCC. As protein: CASSLVNEQFS.

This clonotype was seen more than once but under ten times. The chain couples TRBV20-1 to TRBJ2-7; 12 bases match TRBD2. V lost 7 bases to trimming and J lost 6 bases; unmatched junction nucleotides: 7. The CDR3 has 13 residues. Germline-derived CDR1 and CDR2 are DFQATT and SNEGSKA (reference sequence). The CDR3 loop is CSVWTSGAGEQYF. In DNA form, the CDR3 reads TGCAGTGTTTGGACTAGCGGGGCGGGCGAGCAGTACTTC.

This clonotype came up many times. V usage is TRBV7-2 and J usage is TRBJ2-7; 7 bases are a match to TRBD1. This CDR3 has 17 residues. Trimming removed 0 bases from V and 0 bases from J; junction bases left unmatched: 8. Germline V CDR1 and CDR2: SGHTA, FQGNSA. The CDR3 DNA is TGTGCCAGCAGCTTAGCGATTTTAGACAGGGCCTCCTACGAGCAGTACTTC. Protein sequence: CASSLAILDRASYEQYF.

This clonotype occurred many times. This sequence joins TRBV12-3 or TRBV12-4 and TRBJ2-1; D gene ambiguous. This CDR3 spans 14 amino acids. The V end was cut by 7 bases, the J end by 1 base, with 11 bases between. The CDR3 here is CASTLGHSYNEQFF. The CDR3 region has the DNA TGTGCCAGCACCCTAGGCCATTCCTACAATGAGCAGTTCTTC.

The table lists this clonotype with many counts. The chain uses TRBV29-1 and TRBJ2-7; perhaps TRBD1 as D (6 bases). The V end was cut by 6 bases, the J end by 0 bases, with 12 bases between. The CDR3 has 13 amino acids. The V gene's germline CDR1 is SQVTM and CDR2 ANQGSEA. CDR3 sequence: CSVTVTGSYEQYF. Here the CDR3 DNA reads TGCAGCGTGACCGTGACAGGCTCCTACGAGCAGTACTTC.

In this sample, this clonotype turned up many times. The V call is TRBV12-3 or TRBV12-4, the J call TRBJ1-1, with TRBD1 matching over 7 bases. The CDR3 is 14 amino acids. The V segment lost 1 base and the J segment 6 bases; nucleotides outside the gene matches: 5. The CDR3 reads CASSLVHTGAEAFF. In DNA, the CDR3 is TGTGCCAGCAGTTTAGTTCACACAGGGGCTGAAGCTTTCTTT.

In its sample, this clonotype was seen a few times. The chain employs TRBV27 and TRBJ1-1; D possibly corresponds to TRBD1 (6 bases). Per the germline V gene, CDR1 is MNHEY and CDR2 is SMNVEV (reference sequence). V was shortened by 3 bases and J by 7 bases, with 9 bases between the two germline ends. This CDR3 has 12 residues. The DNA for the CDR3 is TGTGCCAGCAGTTTCAGGGGTCATGAAGCTTTCTTT. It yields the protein CASSFRGHEAFF.

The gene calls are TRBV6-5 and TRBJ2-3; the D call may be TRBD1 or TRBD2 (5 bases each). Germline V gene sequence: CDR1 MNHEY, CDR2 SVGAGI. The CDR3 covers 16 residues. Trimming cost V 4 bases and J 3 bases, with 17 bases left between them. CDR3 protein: CASSWGSGMITDTQYF. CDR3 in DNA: TGTGCCAGCAGTTGGGGCTCGGGGATGATTACAGATACGCAGTATTTT.

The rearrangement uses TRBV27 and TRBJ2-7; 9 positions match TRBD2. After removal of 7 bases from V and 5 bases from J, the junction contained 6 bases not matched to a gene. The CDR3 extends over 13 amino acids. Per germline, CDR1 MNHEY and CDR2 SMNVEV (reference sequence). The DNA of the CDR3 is TGTGCCAGCAATCTAGCGGGAAGTCACGAGCAGTACTTC. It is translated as CASNLAGSHEQYF.

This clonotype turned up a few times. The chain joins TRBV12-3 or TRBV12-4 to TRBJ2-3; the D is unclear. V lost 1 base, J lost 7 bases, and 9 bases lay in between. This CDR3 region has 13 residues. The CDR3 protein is CASSLGQANTQYF. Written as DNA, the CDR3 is TGTGCCAGCAGTTTAGGGCAGGCAAATACGCAGTATTTT.

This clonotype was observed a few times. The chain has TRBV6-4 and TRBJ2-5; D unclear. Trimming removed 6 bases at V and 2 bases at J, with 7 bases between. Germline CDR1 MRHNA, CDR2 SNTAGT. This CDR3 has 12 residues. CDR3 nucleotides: TGTGCCAGCAGGGCTGAGCAAGAGACCCAGTACTTC. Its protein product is CASRAEQETQYF.

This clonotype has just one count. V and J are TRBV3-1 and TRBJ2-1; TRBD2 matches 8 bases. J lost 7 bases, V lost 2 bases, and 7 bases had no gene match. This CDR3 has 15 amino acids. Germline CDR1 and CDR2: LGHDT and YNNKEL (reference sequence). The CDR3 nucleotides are TGTGCCAGCAGCCAACCCCTGGGGACTAGTAATGAGCAGTTCTTC. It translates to CASSQPLGTSNEQFF.

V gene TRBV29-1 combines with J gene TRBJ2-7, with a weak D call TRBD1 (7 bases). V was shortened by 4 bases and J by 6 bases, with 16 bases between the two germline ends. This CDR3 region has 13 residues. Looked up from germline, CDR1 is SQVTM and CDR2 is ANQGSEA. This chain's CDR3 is CSVVGGQFREQYF. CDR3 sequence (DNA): TGCAGCGTTGTCGGGGGACAGTTTCGCGAGCAGTACTTC.

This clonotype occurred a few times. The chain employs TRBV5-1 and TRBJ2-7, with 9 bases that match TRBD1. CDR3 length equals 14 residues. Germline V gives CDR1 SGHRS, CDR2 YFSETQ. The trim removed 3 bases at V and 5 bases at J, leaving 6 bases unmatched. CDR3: CASSYRGPGDEQYF. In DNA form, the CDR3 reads TGCGCCAGCAGCTACAGGGGGCCAGGAGACGAGCAGTACTTC.

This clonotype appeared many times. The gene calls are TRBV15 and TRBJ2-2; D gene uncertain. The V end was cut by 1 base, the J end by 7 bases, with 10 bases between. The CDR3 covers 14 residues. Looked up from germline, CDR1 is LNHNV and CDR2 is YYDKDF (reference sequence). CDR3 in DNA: TGTGCCACCAGCAGAGTTAGAACGAACGGGGAGCTGTTTTTT. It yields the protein CATSRVRTNGELFF.

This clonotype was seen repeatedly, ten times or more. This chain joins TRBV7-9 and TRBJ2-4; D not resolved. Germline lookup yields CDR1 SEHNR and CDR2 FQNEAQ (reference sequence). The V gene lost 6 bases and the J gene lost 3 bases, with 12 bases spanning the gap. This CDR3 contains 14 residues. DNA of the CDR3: TGTGCCAGCAGGGTTCCCGACGGCAAAAACATTCAGTACTTC. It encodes CASRVPDGKNIQYF.

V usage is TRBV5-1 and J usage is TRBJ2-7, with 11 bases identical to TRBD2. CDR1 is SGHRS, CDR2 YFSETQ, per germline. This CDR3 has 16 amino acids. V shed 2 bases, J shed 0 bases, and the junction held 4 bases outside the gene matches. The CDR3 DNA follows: TGCGCCAGCAGCTTCGGGGGACTAGCGGTCTCCTACGAGCAGTACTTC. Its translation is CASSFGGLAVSYEQYF.

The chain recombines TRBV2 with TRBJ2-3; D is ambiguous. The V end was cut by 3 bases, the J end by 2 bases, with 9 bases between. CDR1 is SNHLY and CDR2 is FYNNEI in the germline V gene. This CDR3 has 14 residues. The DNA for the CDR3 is TGTGCCAGCAGTGAGGGTTTGGTCACAGATACGCAGTATTTT. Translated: CASSEGLVTDTQYF.

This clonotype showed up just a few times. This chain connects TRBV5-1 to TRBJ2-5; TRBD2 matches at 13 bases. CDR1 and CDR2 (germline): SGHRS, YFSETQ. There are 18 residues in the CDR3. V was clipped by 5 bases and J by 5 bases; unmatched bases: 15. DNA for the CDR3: TGCGCCAGCAGACCCCAGACTAGCGGGGGGTTGGGTGCGGAGACCCAGTACTTC. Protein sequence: CASRPQTSGGLGAETQYF.

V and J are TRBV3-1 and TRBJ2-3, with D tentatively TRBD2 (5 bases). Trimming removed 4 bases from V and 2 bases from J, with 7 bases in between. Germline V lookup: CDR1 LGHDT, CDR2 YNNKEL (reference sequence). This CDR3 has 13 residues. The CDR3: CASSPDYTDTQYF. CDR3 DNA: TGTGCCAGCAGCCCCGACTACACAGATACGCAGTATTTT.